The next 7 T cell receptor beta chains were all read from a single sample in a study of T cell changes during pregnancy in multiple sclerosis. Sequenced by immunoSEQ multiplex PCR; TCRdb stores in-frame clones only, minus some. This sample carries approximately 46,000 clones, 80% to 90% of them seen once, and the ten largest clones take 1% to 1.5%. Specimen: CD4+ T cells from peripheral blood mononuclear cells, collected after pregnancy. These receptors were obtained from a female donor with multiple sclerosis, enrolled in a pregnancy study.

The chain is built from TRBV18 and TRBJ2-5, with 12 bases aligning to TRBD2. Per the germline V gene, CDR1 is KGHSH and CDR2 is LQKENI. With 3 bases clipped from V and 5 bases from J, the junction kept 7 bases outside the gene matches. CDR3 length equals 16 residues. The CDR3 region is CASSPASGRAGETQYF. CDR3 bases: TGTGCCAGCTCACCGGCTAGCGGGAGGGCCGGGGAGACCCAGTACTTC. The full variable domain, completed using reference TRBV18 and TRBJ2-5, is NAGVMQNPRHLVRRRGQEARLRCSPMKGHSHVYWYRQLPEEGLKFMVYLQKENIIDESGMPKERFSAEFPKEGPSILRIQQVVRGDSAAYFCASSPASGRAGETQYFGPGTRLLVL.

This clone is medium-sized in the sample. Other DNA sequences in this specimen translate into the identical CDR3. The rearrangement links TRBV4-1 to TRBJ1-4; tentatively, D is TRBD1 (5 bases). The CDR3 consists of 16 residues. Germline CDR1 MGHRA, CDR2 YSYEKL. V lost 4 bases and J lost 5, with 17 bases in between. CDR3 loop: CASSPYGTAENEKLFF. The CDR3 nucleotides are TGCGCCAGCAGCCCCTATGGGACTGCAGAGAATGAAAAACTGTTTTTT.

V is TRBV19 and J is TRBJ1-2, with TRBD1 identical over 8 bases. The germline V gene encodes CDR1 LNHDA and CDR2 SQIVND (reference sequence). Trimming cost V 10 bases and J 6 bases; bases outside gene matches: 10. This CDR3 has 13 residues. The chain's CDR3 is CATERQGIHGYTF. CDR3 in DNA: TGTGCCACGGAGAGACAGGGGATCCATGGCTACACCTTC.

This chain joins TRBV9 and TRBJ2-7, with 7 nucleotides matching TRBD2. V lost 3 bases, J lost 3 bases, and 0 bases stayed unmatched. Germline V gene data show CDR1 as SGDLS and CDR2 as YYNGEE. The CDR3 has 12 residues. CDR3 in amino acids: CASSGEGYEQYF. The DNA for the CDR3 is TGTGCCAGCAGCGGGGAGGGCTACGAGCAGTACTTC.

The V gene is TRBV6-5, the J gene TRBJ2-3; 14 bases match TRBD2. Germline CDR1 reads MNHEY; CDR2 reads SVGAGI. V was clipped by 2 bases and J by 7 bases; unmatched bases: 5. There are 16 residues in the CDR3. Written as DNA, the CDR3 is TGTGCCAGCAGTTACGGGACTAGCGGGAGAGTATATACGCAGTATTTT. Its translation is CASSYGTSGRVYTQYF.

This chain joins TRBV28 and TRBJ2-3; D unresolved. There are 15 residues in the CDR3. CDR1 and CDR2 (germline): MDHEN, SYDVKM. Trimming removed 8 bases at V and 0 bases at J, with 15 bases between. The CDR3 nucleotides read TGTGCCAGCCACACAATCAAGTCGAGCACAGATACGCAGTATTTT. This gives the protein CASHTIKSSTDTQYF.

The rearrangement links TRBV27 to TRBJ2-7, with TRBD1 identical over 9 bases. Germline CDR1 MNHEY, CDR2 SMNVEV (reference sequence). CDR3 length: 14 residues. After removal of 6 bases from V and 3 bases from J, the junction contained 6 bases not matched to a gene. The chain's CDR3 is CASRTGGAVYEQYF. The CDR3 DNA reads TGTGCCAGCAGAACAGGGGGCGCGGTCTACGAGCAGTACTTC.